This record covers a single T cell receptor beta chain. Its antigen remains unidentified. This sample was taken from a study of shared clonotypes between healthy human individuals. Study-level findings and limits: Memory subsets had estimated richness that was generally smaller than that of naive subsets.

The CDR3 has 16 amino acids. V lost 0 bases to trimming and J lost 8 bases; unmatched junction nucleotides: 10. CDR1 is SGHDN and CDR2 is FVKESK in the germline V gene. Profiled with immunoSEQ multiplex PCR; TCRdb holds only in-frame clones, not every one. This sample carries roughly 1.4 million clones, approximately 98.5% of them seen once, and the ten largest clones take 0.3% to 0.45%. V usage is TRBV14 and J usage is TRBJ2-1; TRBD2 aligns across 7 bases. The receptor's source is a man younger than 40 in good health. The specimen was naive CD4+ T cells sorted from blood. Subset in this sample: CD45RA+ positively selected. Here the CDR3 reads CASSQETLAVGHEQFF. In DNA, the CDR3 is TGTGCCAGCAGCCAAGAGACCCTAGCGGTTGGGCATGAGCAGTTCTTC.